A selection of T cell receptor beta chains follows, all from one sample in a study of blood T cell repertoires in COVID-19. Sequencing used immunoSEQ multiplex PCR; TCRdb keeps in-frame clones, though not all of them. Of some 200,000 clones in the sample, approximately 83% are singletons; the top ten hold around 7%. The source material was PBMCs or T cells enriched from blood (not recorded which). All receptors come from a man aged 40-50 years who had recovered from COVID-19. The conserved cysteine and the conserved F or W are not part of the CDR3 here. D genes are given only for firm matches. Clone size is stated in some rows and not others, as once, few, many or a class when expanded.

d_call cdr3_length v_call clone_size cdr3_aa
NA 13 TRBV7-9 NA ASSLLGQIDYGYT
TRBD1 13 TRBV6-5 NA ASGDRGLPQETQY
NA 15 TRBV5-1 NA ASSLALLAGENTEAF
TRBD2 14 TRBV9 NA ASSLAATKGVYEQY
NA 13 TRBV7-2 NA ASSLFGQQITEAF
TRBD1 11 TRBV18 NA ASSYKQGNGYT
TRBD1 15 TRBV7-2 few ASSSTGTGVSNQPQH
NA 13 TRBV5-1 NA ASSLGGRTGHEQY
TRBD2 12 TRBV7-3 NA ASSPSGDTGELF
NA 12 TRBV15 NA ATKRELMNTEAF
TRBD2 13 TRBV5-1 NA ASSLGSGGADEQF
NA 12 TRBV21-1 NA ASSKGQVISPLH
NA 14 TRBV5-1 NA ASSLASLTGVYEQY
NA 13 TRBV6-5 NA ASSYSYRSSYEQY
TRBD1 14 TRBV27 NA ASSDLQGAGNQPQH
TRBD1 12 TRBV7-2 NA ASSQDRRNTEAF
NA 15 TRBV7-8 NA ASSLERWLASNQPQH